The T cell receptor beta chain described here comes from a study of PD-1 blockade in classical Hodgkin lymphoma. Each patient's relapse followed autologous stem cell transplantation, and brentuximab vedotin exposure varied. Assay used: immunoSEQ multiplex PCR; TCRdb lists only in-frame clones, some missing. The sample includes 30,000 to 45,000 clones, about 89% of them seen just once. The CDR3 is made up of 14 amino acids. Trimming removed 0 bases at V and 4 bases at J, with 10 bases between. Germline CDR1 and CDR2: SGDLS and YYNGEE. The receptor was isolated from a human donor with classical Hodgkin lymphoma. The rearrangement uses TRBV9 and TRBJ1-2, with TRBD1 as a possible D gene (5 bases). This sample comprised peripheral blood mononuclear cells (PBMCs), obtained at baseline. This CDR3 is CASSVDRQGYGYTF. CDR3 DNA: TGTGCCAGCAGCGTAGACCGGCAGGGCTATGGCTACACCTTC. The complete variable domain, with remaining parts taken from reference TRBV9 and TRBJ1-2, reads DSGVTQTPKHLITATGQRVTLRCSPRSGDLSVYWYQQSLDQGLQFLIQYYNGEERAKGNILERFSAQQFPDLHSELNLSSLELGDSALYFCASSVDRQGYGYTFGSGTRLTVV.